The 8 T cell receptor beta chains below were found in one sample sequenced in a study of vaccination effects on CD4 cells after COVID-19. Before any sequencing was done, the ViraFEST assay used viral peptide pools to expand antigen-specific CD4+ T cells. Following culture for roughly 10 days, CD4+ T cells were isolated. Here immunoSEQ multiplex PCR was the method, and the copy in TCRdb shows in-frame clones only, minus some. The table includes tens of thousands of clones, around 76% detected once. These receptors' antigens are unknown. Specimen: CD4+ T cells from PBMCs cultured with HCoV-229E spike peptides, collected before COVID-19 vaccination. The origin of the receptors is a human donor who received a COVID-19 vaccine.

This chain uses TRBV27 with TRBJ1-5; D is unclear. Germline values: CDR1 MNHEY, CDR2 SMNVEV (reference sequence). V shed 6 bases and J shed 6 bases, with 15 bases lying between them. The CDR3 totals 14 residues. The CDR3 here is CASRDGVGRQPQHF. CDR3 DNA: TGTGCCAGCAGGGACGGAGTTGGACGTCAGCCCCAGCATTTT.

This clone was counted between two and nine times. V and J are TRBV5-1 and TRBJ1-2; 7 bases are a match to TRBD1. Germline V gene data show CDR1 as SGHRS and CDR2 as YFSETQ. This CDR3 region has 16 residues. Unmatched junction bases numbered 10, after V lost 3 bases and J lost 2 bases. CDR3 in amino acids: CASSSTWDSANYGYTF. The DNA for the CDR3 is TGCGCCAGCAGCTCGACGTGGGACAGCGCCAACTATGGCTACACCTTC.

The rearrangement uses TRBV10-1 and TRBJ2-5, with D unclear. Trimming took 0 bases from V and 3 from J, leaving 8 bases between them. There are 14 residues in the CDR3. Germline V CDR1 and CDR2: WNHNN, SYGVQD (reference sequence). CDR3 coding DNA: TGCGCCAGCAGTGAGTCAGGGATAAAAGAGACCCAGTACTTC. Amino acid sequence: CASSESGIKETQYF.

The rearrangement links TRBV19 to TRBJ2-5, with 14 nucleotides matching TRBD2. V trimming: 4 bases; J trimming: 0 bases; junction bases outside the gene matches: 4. The CDR3 runs 17 residues. Germline lookup yields CDR1 LNHDA and CDR2 SQIVND (reference sequence). The CDR3 DNA sequence: TGTGCCAGTAGTACCCGGACTAGCGGGGGGTACCAAGAGACCCAGTACTTC. Its translation: CASSTRTSGGYQETQYF.

The V call is TRBV3-1 (or the pseudogene TRBV3-2), the J call TRBJ2-4; no clear D. Germline V gene lookup returns CDR1 LGHDT and CDR2 YNNKEL (reference sequence). The V and J ends lost 4 bases and 4 bases respectively, with 5 bases between them. This CDR3 has 12 amino acids. CDR3 nucleotide sequence: TGTGCCAGCAGCCCCGGGAAAAACATTCAGTACTTC. It is translated as CASSPGKNIQYF.

The chain couples TRBV4-1 to TRBJ1-1; 7 bases map to TRBD1. Germline values: CDR1 MGHRA, CDR2 YSYEKL. J gave up 3 bases and V 4 bases, and 11 bases lay outside the gene matches. The CDR3 has 16 residues. The CDR3 here is CASSPAHSTGDTEAFF. In nucleotides, the CDR3 is TGCGCCAGCAGCCCAGCTCACTCAACAGGGGACACTGAAGCTTTCTTT.

This clone turned up a few times. This chain links TRBV7-2 with TRBJ2-3, with 12 bases aligning to TRBD2. J lost 5 bases, V lost 2 bases, and 5 bases had no gene match. The V gene's germline CDR1 is SGHTA and CDR2 FQGNSA. The CDR3 consists of 16 residues. The CDR3 sequence: CASSLQTSGGRDTQYF. CDR3 nucleotides: TGTGCCAGCAGCTTACAGACTAGCGGGGGCAGAGATACGCAGTATTTT. The full variable domain, in which reference TRBV7-2 and TRBJ2-3 provide the parts outside the CDR3, is GAGVSQSPSNKVTEKGKDVELRCDPISGHTALYWYRQSLGQGLEFLIYFQGNSAPDKSGLPSDRFSAERTGGSVSTLTIQRTQQEDSAVYLCASSLQTSGGRDTQYFGPGTRLTVL.

The chain uses TRBV5-1 and TRBJ2-1; TRBD2 matches at 9 bases. Germline assignment: CDR1 SGHRS and CDR2 YFSETQ. The CDR3 sequence is 15 residues long. V dropped 2 bases and J dropped 2; count of bases not matched to a gene: 2. CDR3 protein: CASSFGGGAYNEQFF. CDR3 DNA: TGCGCCAGCAGCTTCGGCGGGGGGGCCTACAATGAGCAGTTCTTC.